A single T cell receptor (beta chain) is shown here with its context. This CDR3 has 14 residues. The V gene lost 8 bases and the J gene lost 10 bases, with 21 bases spanning the gap. CDR1 is MNHNS and CDR2 is SASEGT in the germline V gene. The PCR ran on 60 Vbeta and 13 Jbeta primers. Data came from immunoSEQ multiplex PCR; TCRdb stores just in-frame clones and leaves some out. The sample has 85,000 to 130,000 clones, 75% seen once; the top ten hold around an eighth. These data originate in a study of cytomegalovirus exposure and HLA in healthy donors. On the study more broadly: In an earlier analysis, 95 million to 140 million unique TCR beta sequences were found from some 170 million T cells. The Caucasian-associated ancestry cluster held more than 80% of roughly 400 genotyped donors.

The sequence derives from a male donor in good health and CMV-seropositive. The chain couples TRBV6-1 to TRBJ2-1; a possible D gene is TRBD1 (6 bases). Material: PBMCs. CDR3 sequence reads: CASARGRDWGEQFF. The CDR3 DNA is TGTGCCAGCGCAAGGGGGAGAGACTGGGGAGAGCAGTTCTTC.